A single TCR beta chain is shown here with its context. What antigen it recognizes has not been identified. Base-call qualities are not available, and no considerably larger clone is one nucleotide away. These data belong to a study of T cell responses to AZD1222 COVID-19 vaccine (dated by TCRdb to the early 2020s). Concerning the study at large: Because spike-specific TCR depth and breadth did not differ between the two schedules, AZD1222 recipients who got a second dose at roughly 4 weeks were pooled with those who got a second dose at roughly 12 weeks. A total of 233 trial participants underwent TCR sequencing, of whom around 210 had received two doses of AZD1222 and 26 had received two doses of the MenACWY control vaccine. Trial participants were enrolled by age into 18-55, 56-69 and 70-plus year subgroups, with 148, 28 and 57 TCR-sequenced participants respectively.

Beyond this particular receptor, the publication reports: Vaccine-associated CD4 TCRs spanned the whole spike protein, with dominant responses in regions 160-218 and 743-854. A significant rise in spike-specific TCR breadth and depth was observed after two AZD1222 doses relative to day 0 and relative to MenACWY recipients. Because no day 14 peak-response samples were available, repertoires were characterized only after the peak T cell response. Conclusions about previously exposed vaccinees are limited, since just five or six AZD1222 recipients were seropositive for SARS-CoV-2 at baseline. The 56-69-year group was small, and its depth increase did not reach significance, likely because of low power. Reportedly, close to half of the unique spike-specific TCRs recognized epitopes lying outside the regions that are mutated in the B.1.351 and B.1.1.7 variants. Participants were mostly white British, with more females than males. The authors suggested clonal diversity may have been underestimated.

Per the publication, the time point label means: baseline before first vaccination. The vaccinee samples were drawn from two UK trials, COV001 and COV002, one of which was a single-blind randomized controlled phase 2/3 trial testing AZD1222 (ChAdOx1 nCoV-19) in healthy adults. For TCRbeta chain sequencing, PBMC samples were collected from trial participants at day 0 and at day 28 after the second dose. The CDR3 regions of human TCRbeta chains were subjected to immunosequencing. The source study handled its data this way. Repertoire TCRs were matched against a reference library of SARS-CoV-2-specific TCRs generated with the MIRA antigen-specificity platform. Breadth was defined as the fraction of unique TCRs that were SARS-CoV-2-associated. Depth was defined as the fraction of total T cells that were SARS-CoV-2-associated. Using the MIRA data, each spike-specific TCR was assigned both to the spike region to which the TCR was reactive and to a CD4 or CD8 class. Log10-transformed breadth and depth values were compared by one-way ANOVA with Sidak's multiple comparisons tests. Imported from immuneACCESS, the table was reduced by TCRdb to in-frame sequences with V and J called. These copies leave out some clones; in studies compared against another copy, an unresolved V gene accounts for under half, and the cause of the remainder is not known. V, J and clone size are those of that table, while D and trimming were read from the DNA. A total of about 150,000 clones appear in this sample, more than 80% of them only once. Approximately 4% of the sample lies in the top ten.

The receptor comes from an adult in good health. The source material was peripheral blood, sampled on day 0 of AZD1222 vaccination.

The CDR3 has the sequence CASSRGDSGPRSGELFF. The DNA sequence reads TGTGCCAGCAGCCGGGGGGACAGCGGGCCGAGGTCCGGGGAGCTGTTTTTT. The chain links TRBV5-4 with TRBJ2-2; the D region may be TRBD1 or TRBD2, each matching 7 bases equally. Including cysteine and phenylalanine, the CDR3 has 17 amino acids. Only CDR3 DNA remains: 51 bases, in frame from the first base. CDR1 and CDR2 are drawn from the germline V gene (reference sequence): SGHNT, YYREEE. Trimming takes 4 bases from V and 6 bases from J, and the germline ends sit 22 bases apart.